A selection of T cell receptor beta chains follows, all from one sample in a study of cytomegalovirus exposure and HLA in healthy donors. The method was immunoSEQ multiplex PCR; TCRdb's version includes in-frame clones alone and lacks a portion of them. Altogether around 69,000 clones are present, about 70% being singletons, with the ten largest covering approximately 7.6%. Material for sequencing was PBMCs. The receptors come from a man aged 40-50 years in good health and CMV-seropositive. Each CDR3 is given with its conserved first and last residue. D genes are given only for firm matches. Expanded clones are given a class, and other clones once, few, many or no size at all.

>TRBJ2-7|.|TRBD2|TRBV5-1
CASSPGTSGGYEQYF
TGCGCCAGCAGTCCCGGGACTAGCGGAGGCTACGAGCAGTACTTC
>TRBJ1-5|.|.|TRBV23-1
CASSHLSGSYSNQPQHF
TGCGCCAGCAGTCATCTGTCAGGGTCCTATAGCAATCAGCCCCAGCATTTT
>TRBJ2-3|few|.|TRBV14
CASSQGRGREYF
TGTGCCAGCAGCCAGGGGCGGGGTCGGGAGTATTTT
>TRBJ1-1|few|.|TRBV5-6
CASSLGEGSTEAFF
TGTGCCAGCAGCTTAGGGGAAGGTAGCACTGAAGCTTTCTTT
>TRBJ2-7|.|TRBD2|TRBV5-1
CASSRGTRGYEQYF
TGCGCCAGCAGCAGGGGGACTAGGGGGTACGAGCAGTACTTC
>TRBJ1-1|few|.|TRBV7-3
CASSLGGRTEAFF
TGTGCCAGCAGCTTAGGAGGGAGAACTGAAGCTTTCTTT
>TRBJ2-1|once|.|TRBV6-1
CASIRGSYNEQFF
TGTGCCAGCATCCGGGGGTCCTACAATGAGCAGTTCTTC
>TRBJ1-5|.|.|TRBV11-2
CASSLSGVGQPQHF
TGTGCCAGCAGCTTATCCGGGGTGGGACAGCCCCAGCATTTT
>TRBJ2-7|.|.|TRBV5-5
CASSPPMGNYEQYF
TGTGCCAGCAGCCCCCCTATGGGCAACTACGAGCAGTACTTC
>TRBJ1-2|.|.|TRBV6-5
CASSYYRQINYGYTF
TGTGCCAGCAGTTACTACCGACAGATTAACTATGGCTACACCTTC
>TRBJ1-2|.|TRBD1|TRBV7-3
CASSLTGQGARGYTF
TGTGCCAGCAGCTTAACAGGACAGGGGGCTCGTGGCTACACCTTC
>TRBJ2-7|.|TRBD2|TRBV25-1
CASSEYRGSGSSYEQYF
TGTGCCAGCAGTGAATATAGGGGTAGCGGGAGCTCCTACGAGCAGTACTTC
>TRBJ1-5|.|.|TRBV6-5
CASRRTRESYQPQHF
TGTGCCAGCCGAAGAACTCGGGAGAGTTATCAGCCCCAGCATTTT
>TRBJ1-1|.|TRBD1|TRBV11-2
CASSLWTGRVTEAFF
TGTGCCAGCAGCCTCTGGACAGGGAGGGTCACTGAAGCTTTCTTT
>TRBJ2-4|many|TRBD1|TRBV4-2
CASSPPGQGENIQYF
TGTGCCAGCAGCCCCCCAGGGCAGGGGGAAAACATTCAGTACTTC
>TRBJ2-1|few|.|TRBV7-9
CASSAGVREQFF
TGTGCCAGCAGTGCCGGGGTGAGGGAACAGTTCTTC
>TRBJ2-5|few|TRBD2|TRBV9
CASGGLAADQETQYF
TGTGCCAGCGGGGGACTAGCGGCAGACCAAGAGACCCAGTACTTC
>TRBJ1-1|.|.|TRBV25-1
CASSEGAGKRYTEAFF
TGTGCCAGCAGTGAAGGGGCAGGGAAACGCTACACTGAAGCTTTCTTT
>TRBJ1-2|few|TRBD1|TRBV28
CASSSGGSNYGYTF
TGTGCCAGCAGTTCAGGGGGCTCTAACTATGGCTACACCTTC
>TRBJ2-3|once|.|TRBV19
CASKGQGRDTQYF
TGTGCCAGTAAAGGGCAGGGGAGAGATACGCAGTATTTT
>TRBJ2-2|.|TRBD2|TRBV4-1
CASSLEWGTSQSGELFF
TGCGCCAGCAGCCTAGAATGGGGGACTAGCCAATCTGGGGAGCTGTTTTTT
>TRBJ1-1|.|TRBD1|TRBV7-2
CASSSGTEREAFF
TGTGCCAGCAGCTCAGGGACAGAGCGTGAAGCTTTCTTT
>TRBJ2-1|few|TRBD2|TRBV5-1
CASGTGLAGGSFSYNEQFF
TGCGCCAGCGGCACGGGACTAGCGGGGGGATCCTTCTCCTACAATGAGCAGTTCTTC
>TRBJ1-1|.|.|TRBV2
CARDRGLSNTEAFF
TGTGCCAGGGACAGAGGTTTGTCTAACACTGAAGCTTTCTTT
>TRBJ1-1|.|.|TRBV5-6
CASSFLTEAFF
TGTGCCAGCAGCTTCCTCACTGAAGCTTTCTTT
>TRBJ1-2|few|.|TRBV27
CASSLLAPFGQSYGYTF
TGTGCCAGCAGTTTACTAGCCCCCTTCGGACAGAGCTATGGCTACACCTTC
>TRBJ2-7|.|.|TRBV6-5
CASSFRGSYEQYF
TGTGCCAGCAGTTTTCGGGGCTCCTACGAGCAGTACTTC
>TRBJ2-2|.|TRBD2|TRBV11-3
CASSVTSVGTGELFF
TGTGCCAGCAGCGTAACTAGCGTAGGAACCGGGGAGCTGTTTTTT
>TRBJ1-4|.|.|TRBV7-6
CASSLQGATNEKLFF
TGTGCCAGCAGCCTACAGGGTGCAACTAATGAAAAACTGTTTTTT
>TRBJ1-1|few|.|TRBV28
CASSKWEGPAPGKAFF
TGTGCCAGCAGTAAATGGGAGGGGCCCGCGCCGGGTAAAGCTTTCTTT
>TRBJ1-5|.|.|TRBV2
CASTQGLGNQPQHF
TGTGCCAGCACACAGGGCTTAGGAAATCAGCCCCAGCATTTT
>TRBJ1-2|.|TRBD1|TRBV19
CASSVTGGGGYTF
TGTGCCAGTAGTGTCACAGGGGGTGGCGGCTACACCTTC
>TRBJ1-1|.|.|TRBV6-4
CAPRSGNTEAFF
TGTGCCCCCAGATCAGGGAACACTGAAGCTTTCTTT